A selection of T cell receptor beta chains follows, all from one sample in a study of memory CD4+ T cells and cytomegalovirus serostatus. Sequencing was performed with immunoSEQ multiplex PCR; in TCRdb, only in-frame clones are kept and a portion is missing. The table lists 60,000 or so clones, under 90% of them singletons. Sequencing used memory CD4+ T cells from blood. The receptors shown here come from an adult in good health and CMV-seronegative. Some clones in this sample may be carry-over from other donors' samples. CDR3s include the opening cysteine and the closing phenylalanine or tryptophan. Each record gives: J gene, D gene, V gene, clone size, CDR3 DNA, CDR3 protein. A D gene is named only where the DNA matches it firmly. For some rows the clone size is stated as once, few or many, or as a class when expanded; others skip it.

TRBJ1-2 NA TRBV28 NA TGTGCCAGCAGCCGCCCCGGGTTCTATGGCTACACCTTC CASSRPGFYGYTF
TRBJ2-2 NA TRBV4-1 NA TGCGCCAGCAGCCAGATGGACCTGGGACTTTCGACCGGGGAGCTGTTTTTT CASSQMDLGLSTGELFF
TRBJ1-2 NA TRBV27 once TGTGCCAGCAGCTTTGACAGGACCTATGGCTACACCTTC CASSFDRTYGYTF
TRBJ2-1 TRBD2 TRBV7-9 once TGTGCCAGCAGCTTTACCCGGACTAGCGTTGATTTTGAGCAGTTCTTC CASSFTRTSVDFEQFF
TRBJ1-2 TRBD1 TRBV30 few TGTGCCTGGAGTGTACCGGGACAGGCGACCTATGGCTACACCTTC CAWSVPGQATYGYTF
TRBJ1-5 NA TRBV19 once TGTGCCAGTAGTGAGAGGGGAGGAAGCAATCAGCCCCAGCATTTT CASSERGGSNQPQHF
TRBJ1-2 NA TRBV4-1 NA TGCGCCAGCAGCCAAGAATCGAGGCCCACTAACTATGGCTACACCTTC CASSQESRPTNYGYTF
TRBJ1-2 NA TRBV7-2 NA TGTGCCAGCAGCTCACCGGGATCACTAAACTATGGCTACACCTTC CASSSPGSLNYGYTF
TRBJ1-6 NA TRBV19 NA TGTGCCAGTAGTCCGCCCCTACCGAATTCACCCCTCCACTTT CASSPPLPNSPLHF
TRBJ1-4 NA TRBV7-2 NA TGTGCCAGCAGCGGATATAATGAAAAACTGTTTTTT CASSGYNEKLFF
TRBJ2-5 NA TRBV19 NA TGTGCCAGTAGCCAACTAGACTACCAAGAGACCCAGTACTTC CASSQLDYQETQYF
TRBJ2-7 NA TRBV11-2 NA TGTGCCAGCAGCCCAACCAGCAGGGTCTACGAGCAGTACTTC CASSPTSRVYEQYF
TRBJ2-4 TRBD1 TRBV18 few TGTGCCAGCTCACCGCGACAGGGAGAAGCCAAAAACATTCAGTACTTC CASSPRQGEAKNIQYF
TRBJ2-1 NA TRBV14 NA TGTGCCAGCAGCCAAGTTAATACAGTAGAGCAGTTCTTC CASSQVNTVEQFF
TRBJ2-7 NA TRBV28 NA TGTGCCAGCAGAGGAGGGGGTCCTAGCTCCTACGAGCAGTACTTC CASRGGGPSSYEQYF
TRBJ1-5 NA TRBV27 few TGTGCCAGCAGTTTTTCACTATATAGCAATCAGCCCCAGCATTTT CASSFSLYSNQPQHF
TRBJ2-3 TRBD1 TRBV5-1 NA TGCGCCAGCAGCCCCGGGACAGGGGTAAGGACAGATACGCAGTATTTT CASSPGTGVRTDTQYF
TRBJ2-7 NA TRBV30 NA TGTGCCTGGAGTGTACGTCCGAACTACGAGCAGTACTTC CAWSVRPNYEQYF
TRBJ1-3 NA TRBV9 NA TGTGCCAGCAGCGGAGGGGACTTACCTCTGTTTGGAAACACCATATATTTT CASSGGDLPLFGNTIYF
TRBJ1-2 NA TRBV9 once TGTGCCAGCAGCGGGGCAGGGAGCGCCTATGGCTACACCTTC CASSGAGSAYGYTF
TRBJ1-2 NA TRBV5-6 few TGTGCCAGCAGCTCTGGGGCCCTGGGTAACTATGGCTACACCTTC CASSSGALGNYGYTF
TRBJ1-1 NA TRBV4-1 NA TGCGCCAGCAGCCTAAGGCGGGGCACTGAAGCTTTCTTT CASSLRRGTEAFF
TRBJ1-1 NA TRBV15 medium-sized TGTGCCACCAGCAGAGTTACGACAGACACTGAAGCTTTCTTT CATSRVTTDTEAFF
TRBJ2-1 NA TRBV7-2 NA TGTGCCAGCAGCCCGGTAGCTCGGAGGGACAATGAGCAGTTCTTC CASSPVARRDNEQFF
TRBJ2-7 NA TRBV27 NA TGTGCCAGTAGTTTAGCATCGGTCTCGAGCTCCTACGAGCAGTACTTC CASSLASVSSSYEQYF
TRBJ2-5 TRBD2 TRBV18 few TGTGCCAGCTCACCACCCCTCGGGTCGGGAGGCCAAGGGTACCAAGAGACCCAGTACTTC CASSPPLGSGGQGYQETQYF
TRBJ1-2 NA TRBV19 NA TGTGCCAGTAGTCCCATCGACGGCTACTATGGCTACACCTTC CASSPIDGYYGYTF
TRBJ1-5 NA TRBV30 NA TGTGCCTGGGGGCGGGATAGCAATCAGCCCCAGCATTTT CAWGRDSNQPQHF
TRBJ2-6 NA TRBV2 NA TGTGCCAGCAGTGAAAGGATGCGGGACTTACACTCTGGGGCCAACGTCCTGACTTTC CASSERMRDLHSGANVLTF
TRBJ2-7 NA TRBV19 NA TGTGCCAGTAGTACCAGTAAATCCTACGAGCAGTACTTC CASSTSKSYEQYF
TRBJ2-7 TRBD1 TRBV5-4 NA TGTGCCAGCAGCCCGGACAGGGCCTACTACGAGCAGTACTTC CASSPDRAYYEQYF
TRBJ2-7 NA TRBV5-1 NA TGCGCCAGCAGCTTGATTGAAGGGTTGTCCTACGAGCAGTACTTC CASSLIEGLSYEQYF
TRBJ2-2 TRBD1 TRBV27 few TGTGCCAGCTCTTCGCCGAACAGGGGAACCGGGGAGCTGTTTTTT CASSSPNRGTGELFF
TRBJ1-3 NA TRBV11-2 NA TGTGCCAGCAGCTTACTACAGGGCGGCCTGTCCTCTGGAAACACCATATATTTT CASSLLQGGLSSGNTIYF
TRBJ2-7 TRBD1 TRBV6-6 NA TGTGCCAGCAGTTATGGGACAGGAGATCGGCAGTACTTC CASSYGTGDRQYF